The 29 T cell receptor beta chains presented below share a single source sample, sequenced in a study of T cell repertoires in cytomegalovirus infection. No antigen has been identified for these receptors. TCRdb re-analysed the reads in MiXCR, keeping a single row per CDR3 protein. The sample contains fewer than 1,000,000 distinct CDR3 sequences, more than 25% of which appear only once. This sample comprised cultured CD8+ T cells from PBMCs, obtained from culture after CMV antigen stimulation. The receptors originated from a human donor in good health (CMV status not recorded). Some clones in this sample may be carry-over from other donors' samples.

The chain is built from TRBV12-3 or TRBV12-4 and TRBJ1-1, with 12 bases that match TRBD1. After removal of 6 bases from V and 4 bases from J, the junction contained 6 bases not matched to a gene. The CDR3 totals 15 residues. The CDR3 sequence: CASRGTGGRITEAFF. The CDR3 coding sequence is TGTGCCAGCAGAGGGACAGGGGGCAGGATCACTGAAGCTTTCTTT.

The chain employs TRBV6-2 or TRBV6-3 and TRBJ1-1; D is unresolved. The germline CDR1 and CDR2 sequences are MNHEY and SVGEGT. The CDR3 covers 13 residues. The ends were cut back, 2 bases at V and 6 bases at J, with 10 bases in the middle. The CDR3: CASSYVRESEAFF. The DNA for the CDR3 is TGTGCCAGCAGTTACGTTCGGGAGTCTGAAGCTTTCTTT.

This chain connects TRBV20-1 to TRBJ2-3, with 11 bases matching TRBD2. V lost 0 bases, J lost 6 bases, and 8 bases stayed unmatched. CDR1 and CDR2 from the germline V gene are DFQATT and SNEGSKA (reference sequence). CDR3 length: 16 residues. The CDR3 sequence is CSARDIAGGPGDTQYF. CDR3 nucleotides: TGCAGTGCTAGAGATATAGCGGGGGGGCCGGGGGATACGCAGTATTTT.

The chain couples TRBV6-1 to TRBJ2-7; D is undetermined. Trimming left V 1 base short and J 3 bases short, with 10 bases between. The CDR3 runs to 14 residues. CDR1 MNHNS and CDR2 SASEGT come from the germline V gene. The CDR3 DNA sequence: TGTGCCAGCAGTGAAGGGCCCCTCGGCTACGAGCAGTACTTC. It specifies CASSEGPLGYEQYF.

The chain couples TRBV27 to TRBJ2-7; 8 bases fit TRBD1. Germline CDR1 is MNHEY and CDR2 is SMNVEV (reference sequence). CDR3 length: 16 residues. The ends lost 4 bases at V and 0 bases at J; junction bases unmatched: 8. CDR3 sequence reads: CASSSGRQGSSYEQYV. The CDR3 DNA sequence: TGTGCCAGCAGTTCGGGGAGACAGGGGAGCTCCTACGAGCAGTACGTC.

The chain employs TRBV6-1 and TRBJ1-2, with D possibly TRBD1 on 5 matching bases. With 6 bases removed from V and 6 bases from J, the gap between germline ends came to 29 bases. The CDR3 sequence is 18 residues long. The germline V gene encodes CDR1 MNHNS and CDR2 SASEGT. The CDR3 loop is CASRDYRGPGTGVDGYTF. In DNA form, the CDR3 reads TGTGCCAGCAGGGATTATAGGGGCCCCGGGACTGGCGTGGATGGCTACACCTTC.

The chain uses TRBV11-2 and TRBJ2-1; tentatively, D is TRBD2 (6 bases). The CDR3 is 12 residues long. Germline V gene data show CDR1 as SGHAT and CDR2 as FQNNGV. Trimming pared 7 bases from V and 15 bases from J, leaving 19 bases between. The CDR3 nucleotides read TGTGCCAGCACCTCGATGGGACTCGTGCCGTTCTTC. Its protein product is CASTSMGLVPFF.

This chain joins TRBV11-2 and TRBJ2-7; D remains ambiguous. The CDR3 totals 13 residues. Between the trimmed V and J ends, which lost 1 base and 5 bases, there was a span of 9 bases. Germline CDR1 and CDR2: SGHAT and FQNNGV. The CDR3 sequence: CASSLVSGNEQYV. The DNA of the CDR3 is TGTGCCAGCAGCTTAGTTTCTGGGAACGAGCAGTACGTC.

About this clonotype: One end of the junction is discordant with germline, which a read error may explain. CDR3 residues: CTSTMRGSMNTEAFF. CDR3 nucleotides: TGTACCAGCACCATGAGAGGGTCCATGAACACTGAAGCTTTCTTT. The chain has TRBV27 and TRBJ1-1; D not resolved. From germline, CDR1 is MNHEY and CDR2 SMNVEV (reference sequence). The CDR3 consists of 15 residues.

Here the CDR3 reads CASRRLAGGADTQYF. CDR3 DNA: TGTGCCAGCAGGCGACTAGCGGGGGGAGCAGATACGCAGTATTTT. This sequence joins TRBV7-6 and TRBJ2-3; TRBD2 aligns across 13 bases. There are 15 residues in the CDR3. V was pared by 6 bases and J by 4 bases, with 4 bases of the junction left unmatched. The germline V gene encodes CDR1 SGHVS and CDR2 FNYEAQ.

V is TRBV4-3 and J is TRBJ1-3; no clear D gene. From germline, CDR1 is LGHNA and CDR2 YSLEER. V lost 0 bases, J lost 2 bases, and 11 bases lay in between. This CDR3 contains 16 residues. CDR3 nucleotides: TGCGCCAGCAGCCAAGACCCTGTTAGGGCTGGAAACACCATATATTTT. Translated: CASSQDPVRAGNTIYF.

This chain connects TRBV4-3 to TRBJ1-6; 9 bases align to TRBD1. V lost 2 bases and J lost 7; bases outside the gene matches: 6. In germline, CDR1 is LGHNA, CDR2 YSLEER. The CDR3 length is 16 residues. The CDR3 reads CASSQKTGGFNSPLHF. The CDR3 DNA follows: TGCGCCAGCAGCCAAAAGACAGGGGGTTTCAATTCACCCCTCCACTTT.

The chain employs TRBV28 and TRBJ2-7; 8 nucleotides align to TRBD1. The junction had 6 bases not matched to a gene; V was cut back by 7 bases and J by 1 base. CDR3 length: 14 residues. Germline V gene data show CDR1 as MDHEN and CDR2 as SYDVKM. CDR3 in amino acids: CASTRTGISYEQYF. For the CDR3, the DNA is TGTGCCAGCACCCGGACAGGGATTTCCTACGAGCAGTACTTC.

This clonotype was counted a few times. The genes are TRBV7-8 and TRBJ2-7; tentative D call: TRBD2 (7 bases). CDR1 and CDR2 (germline): SGHVS, FQNEAQ. CDR3 length: 16 amino acids. The V end lost 4 bases, the J end lost 5 bases, and 21 bases lay between the germline ends. CDR3: CASSWDTGGGGDEQYF. The CDR3 coding sequence is TGTGCCAGCAGCTGGGATACGGGGGGCGGCGGGGACGAGCAGTACTTC.

The CDR3, as DNA: TGCAGTGCTAGAGATCTGGAGGGGTGGGAGAATCAGCCCCAGCATTTT. Its protein product is CSARDLEGWENQPQHF. V gene TRBV20-1 combines with J gene TRBJ1-5, with D tentatively TRBD1 (5 bases). Germline V gene data show CDR1 as DFQATT and CDR2 as SNEGSKA (reference sequence). Trimming left V 0 bases short and J 4 bases short, with 16 bases between. CDR3 size: 16 residues.

The V call is TRBV15, the J call TRBJ2-7; the D is unclear. V lost 0 bases, J lost 0 bases, and 9 bases lay in between. From germline, CDR1 is LNHNV and CDR2 YYDKDF (reference sequence). This CDR3 is 15 amino acids long. This CDR3 is CATSRDKGLSYEQYV. The CDR3 DNA is TGTGCCACCAGCAGAGATAAAGGCCTCTCCTACGAGCAGTACGTC.

This clonotype has only one observation. This may stem from a read error, because a much larger clone lies one nucleotide away. This chain joins TRBV7-8 and TRBJ2-1; D is possibly TRBD1 or TRBD2 (5 bases each). The germline V gene has CDR1 SGHVS and CDR2 FQNEAQ. There are 16 residues in the CDR3. The V gene lost 3 bases and the J gene lost 5 bases, with 17 bases spanning the gap. In nucleotides, the CDR3 is TGTGCCAGCAGCTTGGTCCCCGGGACCGACGACAATGAGCAGTTCTTC. Its translation is CASSLVPGTDDNEQFF.

The sample holds many counts of this clonotype. The V and J genes are TRBV7-2 and TRBJ2-7, with a weak D call TRBD2 (7 bases). The CDR3 length is 16 residues. Germline assignment: CDR1 SGHTA and CDR2 FQGNSA. The V end was cut by 1 base, the J end by 2 bases, with 15 bases between. CDR3 bases: TGTGCCAGCAGCTTAGAGATCGGGGGGCGCGCCTACGAGCAGTACTTC. Its translation is CASSLEIGGRAYEQYF.

The V call is TRBV7-3, the J call TRBJ2-3; no clear D gene. This CDR3 contains 16 residues. V lost 5 bases to trimming and J lost 0 bases, with 15 bases between them. Per the germline V gene, CDR1 is SGHTA and CDR2 is FQGTGA. The CDR3 DNA follows: TGTGCCAGCAGCCCAAACGACATGTCTAGCACAGATACGCAGTATTTT. Translation: CASSPNDMSSTDTQYF. The variable domain in full, completed from reference TRBV7-3 and TRBJ2-3, reads GAGVSQTPSNKVTEKGKYVELRCDPISGHTALYWYRQSLGQGPEFLIYFQGTGAADDSGLPNDRFFAVRPEGSVSTLKIQRTERGDSAVYLCASSPNDMSSTDTQYFGPGTRLTVL.

This clonotype turned up a few times. This rearrangement joins TRBV6-6 to TRBJ1-2; D uncertain. This CDR3 contains 13 residues. The germline V gene has CDR1 MNHNY and CDR2 SVGAGI (reference sequence). V was trimmed by 0 bases and J by 7 bases, leaving 9 bases between them. As DNA, the CDR3 is TGTGCCAGCAGTTACTCATCAGGTTTTGGCTACACCTTC. Residues: CASSYSSGFGYTF.

This clonotype has ten or more counts. The chain employs TRBV5-5 and TRBJ1-6; TRBD1 agrees at 7 bases. CDR1 and CDR2 from the germline V gene are SGHKS and YYEKEE (reference sequence). The junction had 4 bases not matched to a gene; V was cut back by 3 bases and J by 7 bases. The CDR3 is made up of 14 amino acids. This chain's CDR3 is CASSSTGLNSPLHF. The CDR3 DNA is TGTGCCAGCAGCTCGACAGGGTTGAATTCACCCCTCCACTTT.

This clonotype was detected a few times. The genes are TRBV6-6 and TRBJ1-6; no reliable D call. From germline, CDR1 is MNHNY and CDR2 SVGAGI (reference sequence). The CDR3 covers 20 residues. The V end lost 2 bases, the J end lost 9 bases, and 29 bases lay between the germline ends. The CDR3 sequence is CASSYDPLGPKLGKVSPLHF. In nucleotides, the CDR3 is TGTGCCAGCAGTTACGATCCCCTAGGACCTAAGCTTGGGAAAGTTTCACCCCTCCACTTT.

In its sample, this clonotype was seen a few times. A read error is possible here, since a much larger clone lies one base away. The V and J genes are TRBV12-3 or TRBV12-4 and TRBJ1-1; D not resolved. V lost 6 bases and J lost 7, with 9 bases in between. The CDR3 totals 11 residues. CDR3 sequence reads: CASSYEFEAFF. The CDR3 DNA follows: TGTGCCAGCAGCTACGAATTTGAAGCTTTCTTT.

This chain uses TRBV20-1 with TRBJ2-5; TRBD2 matches 12 bases. Trimming removed 1 base from V and 3 bases from J; junction bases left unmatched: 9. Germline-derived CDR1 and CDR2 are DFQATT and SNEGSKA (reference sequence). The CDR3 spans 17 residues. CDR3 amino acids: CSARVAGLAGGKETQYF. CDR3 bases: TGCAGTGCTAGAGTGGCGGGCCTAGCGGGGGGGAAAGAGACCCAGTACTTC.

This clonotype was picked up many times. V and J are TRBV6-1 and TRBJ1-1; D is unclear. From germline, CDR1 is MNHNS and CDR2 SASEGT. The CDR3 is 14 amino acids. V dropped 5 bases and J dropped 4 bases, with 14 bases sitting between them. The CDR3 loop reads CASSRTEVCTEAFF. The CDR3, as DNA: TGTGCCAGCAGTCGAACGGAGGTGTGCACTGAAGCTTTCTTT.

This clonotype was seen just once. An end of the junction differs from the germline gene, which may be a read error. This chain connects TRBV27 to TRBJ1-1, with a tentative D call TRBD1 (5 bases). Germline V CDR1 and CDR2: MNHEY, SMNVEV (reference sequence). This CDR3 spans 15 amino acids. The CDR3: CASSFFGGVQTEAVF. CDR3 coding DNA: TGTGCCAGCAGTTTCTTTGGAGGGGTTCAAACTGAAGCTGTCTTT.

This chain uses TRBV11-2 with TRBJ1-1; D is ambiguous. Trimming took off 5 bases at V and 0 bases at J, with 10 bases between the two ends. Germline V gives CDR1 SGHAT, CDR2 FQNNGV. The CDR3 is 14 residues long. The CDR3 sequence is CASSATPMNTEAFF. CDR3 DNA: TGTGCCAGCAGCGCGACTCCGATGAACACTGAAGCTTTCTTT.

This clonotype was counted a few times. The chain joins TRBV6-2 or TRBV6-3 to TRBJ2-1, with TRBD1 identical over 10 bases. Germline loops: CDR1 MNHEY, CDR2 SVGEGT. With 8 bases clipped from V and 3 bases from J, the junction kept 1 base outside the gene matches. CDR3 length: 13 residues. The CDR3, as DNA: TGTGCCAGCGGGACAGGGGTCTACAATGAGCAGTTCTTC. Encoded protein: CASGTGVYNEQFF.

In this sample, this clonotype turned up a few times. The V and J genes are TRBV7-9 and TRBJ2-5, with D perhaps matching TRBD2 (6 bases). The length of the CDR3 is 13 residues. Germline values: CDR1 SEHNR, CDR2 FQNEAQ (reference sequence). V lost 0 bases, J lost 4 bases, and 6 bases lay in between. The CDR3 nucleotides are TGTGCCAGCAGCTTAGCACTAGCAGAGACCCAGTACTTC. Residues: CASSLALAETQYF. Together with reference TRBV7-9 and TRBJ2-5, the CDR3 gives the full variable domain: DTGVSQNPRHKITKRGQNVTFRCDPISEHNRLYWYRQTLGQGPEFLTYFQNEAQLEKSRLLSDRFSAERPKGSFSTLEIQRTEQGDSAMYLCASSLALAETQYFGPGTRLLVL.